The entry below gives a single T cell receptor beta chain sequence along with its context. This clone was observed a few times. This receptor's antigen is unknown. The record has no base qualities; no much larger clone is one base away. What the time point label conveys for this sample: week 5, during vaccination. Every vaccine dose consisted of 300 ug of a 20-mer mutant IDH1 peptide in Montanide, administered subcutaneously together with topical imiquimod. Donors had newly diagnosed WHO grade 3 or 4 IDH1-mutant astrocytomas with loss of nuclear ATRX. The samples were drawn from NOA16, a multicentre, single-arm, open-label phase I trial in Germany that tested a mutant IDH1 peptide vaccine in humans for the first time. Genomic DNA for TCRB sequencing was isolated from EDTA blood with the DNeasy Blood and Tissue Kit. This sample is part of a study of a mutant IDH1 vaccine in newly diagnosed glioma (dated by TCRdb to the early 2020s). Context from the whole study: Eight vaccinations were administered to patients in weeks 1, 3, 5, 7, 11, 15, 19 and 23, corresponding to visits V03 through V10. Longitudinal TCRB deep sequencing was done for 25 treated patients, wherever samples were available for exploratory analyses. Of the roughly 31 treated patients, approximately 62% were male and about 40% were female, and the mean age was 40.4 years. Prior to enrollment, standard therapy consisting of radiotherapy alone, temozolomide alone, or radiochemotherapy with temozolomide had been administered to patients, with the combination being received by most patients. Peripheral blood was drawn at six visits: V03 (baseline), V05, V07, V10, V12 and V13. Vaccination began 4-6 weeks after radiotherapy alone, or alongside temozolomide cycles in the chemotherapy-containing groups. The paper as a whole reports these results and caveats: Selection of PBMC samples for TCRB deep sequencing was based on availability. Immune responses induced by the vaccine were seen in roughly 95% of patients across multiple MHC alleles. According to the authors, sample limitations meant that analyses of patient blood samples could not be reproduced. No apparent relationship was observed between pseudoprogression and alterations in the top peripheral T cell clonotypes detected by TCRB sequencing.

Library creation used the immunoSEQ multiplex PCR assay. Rearranged TCR beta chain sequences were amplified with the hsTCRB Kit following the manufacturer's protocol. Sequencing of TCRB libraries was carried out on an Illumina MiSeq. The study's processing was this. The proprietary platform of the kit vendor was used for demultiplexing, trimming and gene mapping. In TCRdb, the immuneACCESS table is reduced to in-frame sequences with V and J assigned. These tables do not hold every clone; where another copy was compared, an unresolved V gene accounts for under half, and the others remain unexplained. V, J and clone size are taken as reported in that table, and D and trimming were inferred from the DNA itself. In this sample the table shows over 30,000 clones, around 58% of which occur a single time. More than 9.5% of the sample goes to the ten largest clones. CDR1 and CDR2, looked up from the germline V gene, are SGHVS and FQNEAQ. The CDR3 numbers 15 residues from cysteine through phenylalanine. Solely the CDR3 DNA is kept, with 45 bases framed from the first base. For this chain, trimming is 3 bases at the V end and 3 bases at the J end, and the number of junction bases without a gene match is 5.

The sequence links TRBV7-8 to TRBJ1-1; a stretch of 9 junction bases matches TRBD1. The sequencing here drew on PBMCs, taken from a glioma patient whose treatment included an IDH1 peptide vaccine. This clonotype was sampled from a woman aged 18-29 years with glioma. Here the CDR3 is given as CASSFWDRDDTEAFF. The nucleotide sequence is TGTGCCAGCAGCTTCTGGGACAGGGACGACACTGAAGCTTTCTTT. The reference TRBV7-8 and TRBJ1-1 proteins fill in what lies around the CDR3, so the full variable domain reads GAGVSQSPRYKVAKRGQDVALRCDPISGHVSLFWYQQALGQGPEFLTYFQNEAQLDKSGLPSDRFFAERPEGSVSTLKIQRTQQEDSAVYLCASSFWDRDDTEAFFGQGTRLTVV.